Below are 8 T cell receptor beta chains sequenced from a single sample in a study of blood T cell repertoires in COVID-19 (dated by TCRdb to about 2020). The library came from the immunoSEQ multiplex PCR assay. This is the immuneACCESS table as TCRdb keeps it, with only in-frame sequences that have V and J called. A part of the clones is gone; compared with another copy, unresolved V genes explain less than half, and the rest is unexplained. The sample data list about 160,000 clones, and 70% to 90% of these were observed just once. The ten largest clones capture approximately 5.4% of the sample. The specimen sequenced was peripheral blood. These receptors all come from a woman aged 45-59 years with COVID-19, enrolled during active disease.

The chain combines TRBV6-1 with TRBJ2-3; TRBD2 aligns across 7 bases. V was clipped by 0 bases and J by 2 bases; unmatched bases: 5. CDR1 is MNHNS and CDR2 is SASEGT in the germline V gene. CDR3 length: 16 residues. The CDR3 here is CASSEAGGTTTDTQYF. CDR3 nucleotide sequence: TGTGCCAGCAGTGAAGCCGGCGGGACTACCACAGATACGCAGTATTTT.

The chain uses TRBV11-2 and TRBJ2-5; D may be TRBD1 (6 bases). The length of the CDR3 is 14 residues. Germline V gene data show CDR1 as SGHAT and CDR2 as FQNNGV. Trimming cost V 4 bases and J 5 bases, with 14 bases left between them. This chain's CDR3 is CASSSKGHSETQYF. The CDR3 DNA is TGTGCCAGCAGCTCAAAGGGACATTCCGAGACCCAGTACTTC.

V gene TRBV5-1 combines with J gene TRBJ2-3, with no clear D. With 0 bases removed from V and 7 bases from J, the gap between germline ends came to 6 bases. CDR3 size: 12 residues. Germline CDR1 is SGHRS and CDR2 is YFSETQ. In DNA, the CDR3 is TGCGCCAGCAGCTTGGATCTCTATACGCAGTATTTT. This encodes CASSLDLYTQYF.

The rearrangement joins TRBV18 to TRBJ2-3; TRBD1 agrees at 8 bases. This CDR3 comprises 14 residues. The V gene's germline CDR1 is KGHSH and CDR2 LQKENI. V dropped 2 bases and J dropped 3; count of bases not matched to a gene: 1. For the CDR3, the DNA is TGTGCCAGCTCACCAAACAGGGGGACAGATACGCAGTATTTT. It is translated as CASSPNRGTDTQYF.

The CDR3 DNA sequence: TGTGCCAGCAGCACCCGACAGGGGATCGGCCAGCCCCAGCATTTT. Amino acid sequence: CASSTRQGIGQPQHF. The chain links TRBV5-5 to TRBJ1-5, with 8 bases fitting TRBD1. From germline, CDR1 is SGHKS and CDR2 YYEKEE (reference sequence). Trimming cost V 4 bases and J 7 bases; bases outside gene matches: 10. The CDR3 is 15 residues long.

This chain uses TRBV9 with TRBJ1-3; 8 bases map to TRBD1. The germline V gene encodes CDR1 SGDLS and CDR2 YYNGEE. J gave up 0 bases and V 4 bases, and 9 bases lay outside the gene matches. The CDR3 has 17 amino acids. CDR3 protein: CASSSWTGTNSGNTIYF. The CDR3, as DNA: TGTGCCAGCAGCTCTTGGACAGGGACCAACTCTGGAAACACCATATATTTT.

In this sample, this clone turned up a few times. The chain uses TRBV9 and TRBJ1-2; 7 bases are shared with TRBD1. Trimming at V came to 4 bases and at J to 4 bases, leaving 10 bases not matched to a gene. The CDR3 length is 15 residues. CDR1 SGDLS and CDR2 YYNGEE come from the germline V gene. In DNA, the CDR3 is TGTGCCAGCAGCACCCGACAGGGCCCCGCCTATGGCTACACCTTC. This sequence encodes CASSTRQGPAYGYTF.

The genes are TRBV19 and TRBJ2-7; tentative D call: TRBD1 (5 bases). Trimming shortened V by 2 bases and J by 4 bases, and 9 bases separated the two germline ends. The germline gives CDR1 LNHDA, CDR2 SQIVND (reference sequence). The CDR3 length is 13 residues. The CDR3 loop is CASSIQGSYEQYF. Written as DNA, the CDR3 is TGTGCCAGTAGTATACAGGGTTCATACGAGCAGTACTTC.